What follows are 30 T cell receptor beta chains derived from one specimen sequenced in a study of T cell repertoires in aging, cancer and after chemotherapy (dated by TCRdb to the late 2010s). Genomic DNA extracted from peripheral blood, rather than sorted cells or RNA, was used as the source for amplification of TCR beta rearrangements. The sequencer was an Illumina MiSeq. Multiplex touch-down PCR with a mixed TRB-A/B primer pool was used to amplify rearranged TRB sequences covering the V, D and J segments. The public sequencing data were trimmed at Q25 with fastp and processed into clonotypes with MiXCR by TCRdb, which kept only in-frame beta chains. Rows matching on CDR3 protein sequence are summarized as one entry with the most common DNA and genes. The sample has about 11,000 distinct CDR3 sequences on record, about 31% of them singletons. 19% of the sample belongs to the ten largest clones.

The specimen sequenced was blood. Receptors originate from a human donor in good health. The donor label of this sample is uncertain.

The table lists this clonotype with a few counts. The chain combines TRBV5-4 with TRBJ2-7; the match to TRBD1 covers 10 bases. Germline CDR1 SGHNT, CDR2 YYREEE (reference sequence). With V trimmed by 3 bases and J by 2 bases, 5 bases remained unmatched. The CDR3 loop spans 15 amino acids. For the CDR3, the DNA is TGTGCCAGCAGCTGGGGGGGGACAGGGGCCTACGAGCAGTACTTC. Translated, it gives CASSWGGTGAYEQYF.

This sequence joins TRBV18 and TRBJ2-4; D uncertain. The CDR3 contains 14 residues. Looked up from germline, CDR1 is KGHSH and CDR2 is LQKENI. The V end was cut by 6 bases, the J end by 0 bases, with 9 bases between. CDR3 nucleotide sequence: TGTGCCAGCTCCAACACTGGAGCCAAAAACATTCAGTACTTC. Its translation: CASSNTGAKNIQYF.

V usage is TRBV2 and J usage is TRBJ2-7, with TRBD2 matching 7 bases. Germline CDR1 is SNHLY and CDR2 is FYNNEI. V lost 6 bases and J lost 4; bases outside the gene matches: 3. The CDR3 loop spans 12 amino acids. The CDR3 DNA follows: TGTGCCAGCAGCTACGGGGGGTACGAGCAGTACTTC. This codes for CASSYGGYEQYF.

Notes on this clonotype: A much larger clonotype is one base distant, so this may be a read error. The V gene is TRBV29-1, the J gene TRBJ1-2; D gene ambiguous. Germline CDR1 and CDR2: SQVTM and ANQGSEA. The CDR3 loop spans 13 amino acids. Trimming left V 3 bases short and J 2 bases short, with 10 bases between. CDR3 amino acids: CSVEAKENYGYTF. CDR3 in DNA: TGCAGCGTTGAGGCAAAAGAGAACTATGGCTACACCTTC.

This chain connects TRBV7-4 to TRBJ2-2; 8 bases fit TRBD2. J lost 4 bases, V lost 3 bases, and 7 bases had no gene match. In germline, CDR1 is SGHVT, CDR2 SQSDAQ. CDR3 length: 16 residues. In DNA, the CDR3 is TGTGCCAGCAGCTTGAATAGCGGGGTCGGCACCGGGGAGCTGTTTTTT. Translation: CASSLNSGVGTGELFF.

This chain connects TRBV7-6 to TRBJ2-1, with D perhaps matching TRBD2 (6 bases). Germline CDR1 SGHVS, CDR2 FNYEAQ. The V gene lost 7 bases and the J gene lost 8 bases, with 21 bases spanning the gap. The CDR3 extends over 15 amino acids. The CDR3 DNA follows: TGTGCCAGCAATCCCTCGGTACGCTGGGAGGATGAGCAGTTCTTC. Translated: CASNPSVRWEDEQFF. The whole variable domain, filled in from reference TRBV7-6 and TRBJ2-1, reads GAGVSQSPRYKVTKRGQDVALRCDPISGHVSLYWYRQALGQGPEFLTYFNYEAQQDKSGLPNDRFSAERPEGSISTLTIQRTEQRDSAMYRCASNPSVRWEDEQFFGPGTRLTVL.

Within the sample, this clonotype is medium-sized. This chain joins TRBV30 and TRBJ2-3, with no clear D. The CDR3 is made up of 13 amino acids. Germline CDR1 and CDR2: GTSNPN and SVGIG (reference sequence). V lost 0 bases to trimming and J lost 6 bases, with 10 bases between them. This chain's CDR3 is CAWSVRARDTQYF. In nucleotides, the CDR3 is TGTGCCTGGAGTGTACGCGCCCGGGATACGCAGTATTTT. Full variable domain (rest looked up from reference TRBV30 and TRBJ2-3): SQTIHQWPATLVQPVGSPLSLECTVEGTSNPNLYWYRQAAGRGLQLLFYSVGIGQISSEVPQNLSASRPQDRQFILSSKKLLLSDSGFYLCAWSVRARDTQYFGPGTRLTVL.

This sequence joins TRBV7-9 and TRBJ2-3; 9 positions match TRBD2. Trimming removed 2 bases from V and 5 bases from J; junction bases left unmatched: 8. This CDR3 has 16 residues. Per the germline V gene, CDR1 is SEHNR and CDR2 is FQNEAQ (reference sequence). The CDR3 protein is CASSLRSSGDRDTQYF. DNA of the CDR3: TGTGCCAGCAGCTTAAGGTCTAGCGGGGACAGAGATACGCAGTATTTT.

The chain joins TRBV5-6 to TRBJ1-5; 8 bases are a match to TRBD1. The V segment lost 0 bases and the J segment 4 bases; nucleotides outside the gene matches: 3. The V gene's germline CDR1 is SGHDT and CDR2 YYEEEE. The CDR3 is 15 residues long. CDR3 in DNA: TGTGCCAGCAGCTTGGCCCAGGGGGCGAATCAGCCCCAGCATTTT. Amino acid sequence: CASSLAQGANQPQHF.

The sample holds a few counts of this clonotype. The rearrangement links TRBV18 to TRBJ1-2; a possible D gene is TRBD1 (5 bases). In germline, CDR1 is KGHSH, CDR2 LQKENI. The germline V and J ends were trimmed by 3 bases and 5 bases, with 13 bases remaining between them. The CDR3 consists of 14 residues. As DNA, the CDR3 is TGTGCCAGCTCACCGGGGGTGGAGTCTTATGGCTACACCTTC. As protein: CASSPGVESYGYTF.

This clonotype turned up a few times. The chain is built from TRBV6-2 or TRBV6-3 and TRBJ2-7; tentatively, D is TRBD1 (6 bases). Germline V gene lookup returns CDR1 MNHEY and CDR2 SVGEGT. This CDR3 comprises 12 residues. V gave up 5 bases and J gave up 3 bases, with 8 bases separating them. CDR3 protein: CASSNRDYEQYF. The DNA for the CDR3 is TGTGCCAGCAGTAACAGGGACTACGAGCAGTACTTC.

The sample holds one count of this clonotype. This chain uses TRBV7-9 with TRBJ2-5; D ambiguous. This CDR3 is 14 amino acids long. Germline CDR1 is SEHNR and CDR2 is FQNEAQ (reference sequence). The V end lost 1 base, the J end lost 0 bases, and 6 bases lay between the germline ends. CDR3 region: CASSLVRDQETQYF. For the CDR3, the DNA is TGTGCCAGCAGCTTAGTGCGCGACCAAGAGACCCAGTACTTC.

This clonotype has a handful of counts. The chain is built from TRBV6-1 and TRBJ2-7, with unresolved D. CDR3 size: 13 residues. V lost 3 bases, J lost 9 bases, and 15 bases lay in between. Germline V lookup: CDR1 MNHNS, CDR2 SASEGT. The CDR3 DNA sequence: TGTGCCAGCAGTGACGGGCCCGTAATCGGGCAGTACTTC. Amino acid sequence: CASSDGPVIGQYF.

The chain employs TRBV5-4 and TRBJ2-7; D gene ambiguous. The CDR3 spans 11 residues. Trimming removed 7 bases from V and 3 bases from J, with 8 bases in between. Germline lookup yields CDR1 SGHNT and CDR2 YYREEE (reference sequence). The CDR3 nucleotides read TGTGCCAGCGGGGATTTCTACGAGCAGTACTTC. This translates into CASGDFYEQYF.

This clonotype has only a few counts. This chain joins TRBV19 and TRBJ2-5; D is perhaps TRBD1 or TRBD2 (5 bases each). Per the germline V gene, CDR1 is LNHDA and CDR2 is SQIVND (reference sequence). This CDR3 is built from 11 residues. The germline V and J ends were trimmed by 10 bases and 7 bases, with 13 bases remaining between them. The CDR3 DNA is TGTGCCACTTACTCTGGGGGGACCCAGTACTTC. Its protein product is CATYSGGTQYF. Together with reference TRBV19 and TRBJ2-5, the CDR3 gives the full variable domain: DGGITQSPKYLFRKEGQNVTLSCEQNLNHDAMYWYRQDPGQGLRLIYYSQIVNDFQKGDIAEGYSVSREKKESFPLTVTSAQKNPTAFYLCATYSGGTQYFGPGTRLLVL.

This chain connects TRBV6-1 to TRBJ2-7; 7 bases match TRBD1. Germline loops: CDR1 MNHNS, CDR2 SASEGT. V lost 1 base to trimming and J lost 0 bases; unmatched junction nucleotides: 0. The CDR3 contains 14 residues. CDR3 sequence: CASSEGDSSYEQYF. CDR3 sequence (DNA): TGTGCCAGCAGTGAAGGGGACAGCTCCTACGAGCAGTACTTC.

The DNA of the CDR3 is TGTGCCAGCAGGCCTTGGGCGGGACAGGGGATTGGGGAACTGTTTTTT. Its translation: CASRPWAGQGIGELFF. This chain connects TRBV12-3 or TRBV12-4 to TRBJ1-4; 10 nucleotides match TRBD1. CDR3 length equals 16 residues. The ends lost 6 bases at V and 12 bases at J; junction bases unmatched: 16.

This sequence joins TRBV29-1 and TRBJ1-1; D remains ambiguous. The CDR3 runs 13 residues. The germline V and J ends were trimmed by 2 bases and 4 bases, with 11 bases remaining between them. Germline CDR1 SQVTM, CDR2 ANQGSEA. CDR3 region: CSVECGGSTEAFF. CDR3 DNA: TGCAGCGTTGAATGTGGAGGTAGCACTGAAGCTTTCTTT.

The V and J genes are TRBV27 and TRBJ1-6; possibly TRBD1 for D (5 bases). The CDR3 has 16 amino acids. Looked up from germline, CDR1 is MNHEY and CDR2 is SMNVEV (reference sequence). V lost 7 bases and J lost 5, with 18 bases in between. The CDR3: CASTPGRASDNSPLHF. Here the CDR3 DNA reads TGTGCCAGCACCCCTGGCAGGGCCTCTGATAATTCACCCCTCCACTTT.

Relative to its sample, this clonotype is medium-sized (0.01 to 0.1%). The V and J genes are TRBV11-1 and TRBJ2-7; D perhaps matches TRBD1 (6 bases). In germline, CDR1 is SGHAT, CDR2 FQDESV (reference sequence). The CDR3 has 15 amino acids. V was trimmed by 0 bases and J by 0 bases, leaving 9 bases between them. CDR3 sequence: CASSLAGAYSYEQYF. CDR3 coding DNA: TGTGCCAGCAGCTTAGCGGGGGCCTACTCCTACGAGCAGTACTTC. Complete variable domain (other parts from reference TRBV11-1 and TRBJ2-7): EAEVAQSPRYKITEKSQAVAFWCDPISGHATLYWYRQILGQGPELLVQFQDESVVDDSQLPKDRFSAERLKGVDSTLKIQPAELGDSAMYLCASSLAGAYSYEQYFGPGTRLTVT.

The rearrangement links TRBV24-1 to TRBJ2-1; D remains unclear. The germline gives CDR1 KGHDR, CDR2 SFDVKD. The CDR3 totals 11 residues. V was trimmed by 4 bases and J by 7 bases, leaving 4 bases between them. DNA for the CDR3: TGTGCCACCAGTGACACTAATGAGCAGTTCTTC. This translates into CATSDTNEQFF.

This clonotype appeared a few times. V and J are TRBV18 and TRBJ2-1; D is unclear. Germline V CDR1 and CDR2: KGHSH, LQKENI. The CDR3 totals 13 residues. Deletions cut 3 bases from V and 9 bases from J, with 12 bases between. CDR3 in amino acids: CASSPAQASEQFF. The CDR3 DNA reads TGTGCCAGCTCACCGGCGCAGGCGAGTGAGCAGTTCTTC. Filled out from reference TRBV18 and TRBJ2-1, the complete variable domain reads NAGVMQNPRHLVRRRGQEARLRCSPMKGHSHVYWYRQLPEEGLKFMVYLQKENIIDESGMPKERFSAEFPKEGPSILRIQQVVRGDSAAYFCASSPAQASEQFFGPGTRLTVL.

V gene TRBV18 combines with J gene TRBJ2-1; no clear D gene. CDR1 and CDR2 (germline): KGHSH, LQKENI. Trimming stripped 3 bases from V and 5 bases from J, with 8 bases between. CDR3 length equals 13 residues. The chain's CDR3 is CASSPGRDNEQFF. The CDR3 region has the DNA TGTGCCAGCTCACCCGGACGGGACAATGAGCAGTTCTTC.

This clonotype was observed once. The chain couples TRBV6-5 to TRBJ2-3; TRBD1 matches at 10 bases. CDR3 length: 15 residues. The germline V gene has CDR1 MNHEY and CDR2 SVGAGI. Trimming cost V 4 bases and J 1 base; bases outside gene matches: 2. For the CDR3, the DNA is TGTGCCAGCAGTTTTGGGACAGGGGGCACAGATACGCAGTATTTT. It translates to CASSFGTGGTDTQYF.

Regarding this clonotype: The junction and the germline gene differ at one end; a read error may be behind it. This chain uses TRBV4-2 with TRBJ2-7, with D possibly matching TRBD2 (5 bases). This CDR3 is built from 14 residues. CDR1 LGHNA and CDR2 YNFKEQ come from the germline V gene. The CDR3 DNA follows: TGCGCCAGCAGCCAAGAAGACTATTCCTACGAGCAGTACTTC. Amino acids: CASSQEDYSYEQYF.

This clonotype is medium-sized by share. The chain is built from TRBV18 and TRBJ2-3; D ambiguous. Germline V CDR1 and CDR2: KGHSH, LQKENI. Trimming took 2 bases from V and 2 from J, leaving 11 bases between them. The CDR3 consists of 15 residues. The CDR3 is CASSPNTNDTDTQYF. The CDR3 nucleotides are TGTGCCAGCTCACCAAATACTAACGACACAGATACGCAGTATTTT.

The gene calls are TRBV20-1 and TRBJ1-1; D may be TRBD1 (6 bases). The CDR3 sequence is 15 residues long. Germline V CDR1 and CDR2: DFQATT, SNEGSKA (reference sequence). The V gene lost 5 bases and the J gene lost 2 bases, with 18 bases spanning the gap. CDR3 in amino acids: CSAGRPGGSNTEAFF. The CDR3 nucleotides are TGCAGTGCTGGCCGGCCTGGGGGCTCAAACACTGAAGCTTTCTTT.

This chain links TRBV20-1 with TRBJ2-7; 10 bases match TRBD2. This CDR3 comprises 14 residues. Germline V gene sequence: CDR1 DFQATT, CDR2 SNEGSKA (reference sequence). Trimming cost V 6 bases and J 2 bases; bases outside gene matches: 7. CDR3: CSAPSGSLTYEQYF. DNA of the CDR3: TGCAGTGCCCCTAGCGGGAGCCTTACCTACGAGCAGTACTTC.

This chain's CDR3 is CASSLTPRDGVNYGYTF. The DNA for the CDR3 is TGCGCCAGCAGCCTCACCCCCCGGGACGGTGTCAACTATGGCTACACCTTC. The V call is TRBV5-1, the J call TRBJ1-2; maybe TRBD1 (5 bases). The CDR3 totals 17 residues. Trimming removed 4 bases from V and 2 bases from J, with 21 bases in between. CDR1 is SGHRS and CDR2 is YFSETQ in the germline V gene.

This clonotype counts as large. This chain joins TRBV29-1 and TRBJ2-3, with D perhaps matching TRBD1 (5 bases). Deletions cut 2 bases from V and 2 bases from J, with 14 bases between. Germline CDR1 and CDR2: SQVTM and ANQGSEA. This CDR3 region has 15 residues. CDR3 nucleotide sequence: TGCAGCGTTGAACCAGGGTTCGGTCACACAGATACGCAGTATTTT. Protein product: CSVEPGFGHTDTQYF.